Listed here are 29 T cell receptor beta chains from one sample, sequenced in a study of T cell responses to AZD1222 COVID-19 vaccine. TCRdb's table, derived via immunoSEQ multiplex PCR, lists solely in-frame clones and lacks some. Here the sample spans about 86,000 clones, roughly 90% being singletons. Sequenced here: peripheral blood, sampled on day 0 of AZD1222 vaccination. The receptor source for this set is an adult in good health.

This chain links TRBV5-4 with TRBJ2-7; 7 positions agree with TRBD1. Trimming cost V 0 bases and J 7 bases; bases outside gene matches: 13. This CDR3 region has 16 residues. From germline, CDR1 is SGHNT and CDR2 YYREEE (reference sequence). CDR3 residues: CASSLGAGTASGEQYF. The CDR3 nucleotides read TGTGCCAGCAGCTTGGGTGCCGGGACAGCTTCGGGGGAGCAGTACTTC.

The chain recombines TRBV6-5 with TRBJ1-2, with TRBD1 identical over 7 bases. The CDR3 consists of 12 residues. The V gene's germline CDR1 is MNHEY and CDR2 SVGAGI. With 9 bases clipped from V and 7 bases from J, the junction kept 8 bases outside the gene matches. The CDR3, as DNA: TGTGCCAGTAGAAAGAACAGGGGTGGCTACACCTTC. This encodes CASRKNRGGYTF.

This sequence joins TRBV6-5 and TRBJ2-7; 9 bases are shared with TRBD1. The ends lost 6 bases at V and 12 bases at J; junction bases unmatched: 3. Germline values: CDR1 MNHEY, CDR2 SVGAGI. The length of the CDR3 is 10 residues. CDR3 loop: CASSGTGMYF. The CDR3 DNA follows: TGTGCCAGCAGCGGGACAGGGATGTACTTC.

The chain links TRBV7-6 to TRBJ1-6; the D gene is possibly TRBD1 (5 bases). The CDR3 length is 15 residues. CDR1 is SGHVS, CDR2 FNYEAQ, per germline. V was cut by 1 base and J by 5 bases, with 9 bases left in between. CDR3 sequence reads: CASSLGARDNSPLHF. Here the CDR3 DNA reads TGTGCCAGCAGCTTAGGGGCCAGGGATAATTCACCCCTCCACTTT.

The chain carries TRBV19 and TRBJ2-7; TRBD2 is a possible D gene (5 bases). The V and J ends lost 5 bases and 7 bases respectively, with 18 bases between them. Germline V lookup: CDR1 LNHDA, CDR2 SQIVND (reference sequence). The length of the CDR3 is 14 residues. The CDR3 nucleotides read TGTGCCAGTAGTCCCCAAGAGAGGGTGGGTGAGCAGTACTTC. It translates to CASSPQERVGEQYF.

The chain joins TRBV9 to TRBJ2-3; 7 bases are a match to TRBD1. V lost 4 bases to trimming and J lost 1 base; unmatched junction nucleotides: 9. The germline V gene has CDR1 SGDLS and CDR2 YYNGEE. The CDR3 loop spans 16 amino acids. The CDR3 bases are TGTGCCAGCAGCACCAGACAGGGCGGTGGCACAGATACGCAGTATTTT. The encoded protein is CASSTRQGGGTDTQYF.

Written as DNA, the CDR3 is TGTGCCAGCAGTTCCGCCGGGACAGGGCACAATGAGCAGTTCTTC. Its protein is CASSSAGTGHNEQFF. V and J are TRBV27 and TRBJ2-1; TRBD1 aligns across 9 bases. With V trimmed by 4 bases and J by 5 bases, 6 bases remained unmatched. The germline CDR1 and CDR2 sequences are MNHEY and SMNVEV (reference sequence). This CDR3 has 15 residues.

This rearrangement joins TRBV6-1 to TRBJ2-2; 9 bases line up with TRBD2. J lost 5 bases, V lost 4 bases, and 20 bases had no gene match. This CDR3 comprises 20 residues. Germline V lookup: CDR1 MNHNS, CDR2 SASEGT. The DNA for the CDR3 is TGTGCCAGCAGTGGGAGGAGCGGGAGGTCCGCCTCGTCGAGAACCGGGGAGCTGTTTTTT. Protein: CASSGRSGRSASSRTGELFF.

The chain links TRBV6-5 to TRBJ1-1; 9 bases align to TRBD1. V lost 6 bases to trimming and J lost 1 base; unmatched junction nucleotides: 3. The CDR3 is made up of 14 amino acids. CDR1 and CDR2 from the germline V gene are MNHEY and SVGAGI. CDR3 region: CASSGTGPNTEAFF. DNA for the CDR3: TGTGCCAGCAGCGGGACAGGGCCGAACACTGAAGCTTTCTTT.

The DNA for the CDR3 is TGTGCCATCAGTGAAAACCAAAGGGGGGATGAGCAGTTCTTC. It encodes CAISENQRGDEQFF. The chain recombines TRBV10-3 with TRBJ2-1; D might be TRBD1 or TRBD2, each matching 6 bases. Germline V CDR1 and CDR2: ENHRY, SYGVKD. V was trimmed by 3 bases and J by 8 bases, leaving 14 bases between them. The CDR3 has 14 amino acids.

This sequence joins TRBV5-1 and TRBJ2-2; TRBD2 matches 8 bases. Unmatched junction bases numbered 7, after V lost 4 bases and J lost 5 bases. The germline V gene encodes CDR1 SGHRS and CDR2 YFSETQ. This CDR3 comprises 15 residues. The CDR3 here is CASSPFAGGTGELFF. The CDR3 bases are TGCGCCAGCAGCCCCTTTGCGGGAGGAACCGGGGAGCTGTTTTTT. The whole variable domain, remainder taken from reference TRBV5-1 and TRBJ2-2, is KAGVTQTPRYLIKTRGQQVTLSCSPISGHRSVSWYQQTPGQGLQFLFEYFSETQRNKGNFPGRFSGRQFSNSRSEMNVSTLELGDSALYLCASSPFAGGTGELFFGEGSRLTVL.

The rearrangement joins TRBV27 to TRBJ1-1; D unresolved. Deletions cut 5 bases from V and 5 bases from J, with 9 bases between. The CDR3 totals 12 residues. Germline V lookup: CDR1 MNHEY, CDR2 SMNVEV (reference sequence). The CDR3: CASSPPGTEAFF. CDR3 coding DNA: TGTGCCAGCAGTCCCCCGGGGACTGAAGCTTTCTTT.

This clone was counted between two and nine times. The V call is TRBV2, the J call TRBJ2-7; tentatively, D is TRBD1 or TRBD2 (6 bases each). This CDR3 is 12 amino acids long. The germline V gene encodes CDR1 SNHLY and CDR2 FYNNEI. The CDR3 DNA follows: TGTGCTAGCGGCAGGGGTGCCTACGAGCAGTACTTC. Translation: CASGRGAYEQYF.

The rearrangement links TRBV5-8 to TRBJ1-1; D uncertain. Trimming shortened V by 4 bases and J by 4 bases, and 17 bases separated the two germline ends. This CDR3 comprises 15 residues. Germline values: CDR1 SGHTS, CDR2 YDEGEE. The CDR3 sequence: CASSKSRGMATEAFF. DNA of the CDR3: TGTGCCAGCAGCAAGTCTAGAGGAATGGCCACTGAAGCTTTCTTT.

This rearrangement joins TRBV25-1 to TRBJ2-3, with 13 nucleotides matching TRBD2. Germline lookup yields CDR1 MGHDK and CDR2 SYGVNS. V gave up 5 bases and J gave up 0 bases; unmatched junction bases: 2. The CDR3 length is 16 residues. CDR3: CASSSGLAGSTDTQYF. The CDR3 DNA reads TGTGCCAGCAGTTCGGGACTAGCGGGAAGCACAGATACGCAGTATTTT.

The rearrangement joins TRBV28 to TRBJ1-5, with D unclear. The CDR3 spans 15 residues. The germline V and J ends were trimmed by 6 bases and 0 bases, with 12 bases remaining between them. Germline V gene sequence: CDR1 MDHEN, CDR2 SYDVKM. The CDR3 here is CASSSPQNSNQPQHF. The CDR3 nucleotides read TGTGCCAGCAGCTCCCCCCAGAATAGCAATCAGCCCCAGCATTTT. Full variable domain (rest looked up from reference TRBV28 and TRBJ1-5): DVKVTQSSRYLVKRTGEKVFLECVQDMDHENMFWYRQDPGLGLRLIYFSYDVKMKEKGDIPEGYSVSREKKERFSLILESASTNQTSMYLCASSSPQNSNQPQHFGDGTRLSIL.

The chain combines TRBV4-2 with TRBJ2-5; 11 bases agree with TRBD2. V lost 0 bases to trimming and J lost 4 bases; unmatched junction nucleotides: 10. The germline gives CDR1 LGHNA, CDR2 YNFKEQ. The CDR3 has 18 residues. The CDR3 sequence is CASSQDWGSGRAGETQYF. The DNA for the CDR3 is TGTGCCAGCAGCCAAGATTGGGGTAGCGGGAGGGCCGGAGAGACCCAGTACTTC.

The gene calls are TRBV6-5 and TRBJ2-2; D is unresolved. Looked up from germline, CDR1 is MNHEY and CDR2 is SVGAGI. The CDR3 is 14 residues long. Trimming cost V 8 bases and J 3 bases, with 13 bases left between them. The CDR3 bases are TGTGCCAGCTCTACCTTTGATTACACCGGGGAGCTGTTTTTT. It translates to CASSTFDYTGELFF.

The rearrangement links TRBV20-1 to TRBJ2-1; TRBD1 aligns across 11 bases. CDR1 and CDR2 from the germline V gene are DFQATT and SNEGSKA (reference sequence). The CDR3 runs 14 residues. The ends lost 3 bases at V and 9 bases at J; junction bases unmatched: 7. The CDR3 loop reads CSASSGQGVSEQFF. CDR3 bases: TGCAGTGCTAGTTCGGGACAGGGGGTGTCTGAGCAGTTCTTC.

J is TRBJ1-2 and V is TRBV9; D unresolved. V lost 0 bases to trimming and J lost 0 bases, with 9 bases between them. Germline assignment: CDR1 SGDLS and CDR2 YYNGEE. The CDR3 runs 15 residues. CDR3 loop: CASSVAAGANYGYTF. CDR3 in DNA: TGTGCCAGCAGCGTAGCCGCAGGAGCTAACTATGGCTACACCTTC.

The chain has TRBV7-2 and TRBJ2-7, with D possibly matching TRBD1 (6 bases). The CDR3 contains 14 residues. The germline CDR1 and CDR2 sequences are SGHTA and FQGNSA. V gave up 4 bases and J gave up 0 bases, with 10 bases separating them. The CDR3 bases are TGTGCCAGCAGCTGGCAACAGGGCTCCTACGAGCAGTACTTC. The encoded protein is CASSWQQGSYEQYF.

The table lists this clone with a count of one. This rearrangement joins TRBV7-8 to TRBJ1-2; D is uncertain. Germline CDR1 and CDR2: SGHVS and FQNEAQ. Between the trimmed V and J ends, which lost 2 bases and 0 bases, there was a span of 19 bases. CDR3 length: 18 residues. In DNA, the CDR3 is TGTGCCAGCAGCTTAAGTCCGGGCGCCGGAGGAGCTAACTATGGCTACACCTTC. Its protein product is CASSLSPGAGGANYGYTF.

V gene TRBV21-1 combines with J gene TRBJ2-7; TRBD2 is taken as the D call from the table, unchecked against the DNA. TRBV21-1 is labeled a pseudogene. This CDR3 is built from 15 residues. The CDR3 is CASSNGERRSYEQYF. The CDR3 DNA is TGTGCCAGCAGCAATGGGGAGCGCCGCTCCTACGAGCAGTACTTC.

The V and J genes are TRBV7-2 and TRBJ1-2; TRBD1 is a possible D gene (5 bases). This CDR3 is built from 14 residues. Per the germline V gene, CDR1 is SGHTA and CDR2 is FQGNSA. Trimming shortened V by 2 bases and J by 5 bases, and 12 bases separated the two germline ends. The CDR3 here is CASSLNAGRYGYTF. CDR3 nucleotide sequence: TGTGCCAGCAGCTTAAATGCGGGGCGATATGGCTACACCTTC.

The chain joins TRBV6-5 to TRBJ1-2; 7 bases map to TRBD1. CDR1 is MNHEY, CDR2 SVGAGI, per germline. The CDR3 totals 15 residues. The V and J ends lost 7 bases and 3 bases, in that order; junction bases with no gene match: 11. The CDR3 reads CASTRQGGRDYGYTF. The CDR3, as DNA: TGTGCCAGCACCCGGCAGGGGGGGCGCGACTATGGCTACACCTTC.

CDR3 sequence (DNA): TGTGCCAGCAGTGAGATGGGGACAGGAGCCTACGAGCAGTACTTC. Protein: CASSEMGTGAYEQYF. The V gene is TRBV6-1, the J gene TRBJ2-7; 8 bases fit TRBD1. V gave up 3 bases and J gave up 2 bases; unmatched junction bases: 6. Germline V CDR1 and CDR2: MNHNS, SASEGT. This CDR3 is 15 amino acids long.

This clone was observed a single time. The CDR3 sequence is CASSPPGTRNTEAFF. CDR3 sequence (DNA): TGTGCCAGCTCACCACCGGGCACGAGGAACACTGAAGCTTTCTTT. The J gene is TRBJ1-1, the V gene TRBV18; D gene unclear. The V end was cut by 0 bases, the J end by 1 base, with 9 bases between. The CDR3 is 15 residues long. Germline V CDR1 and CDR2: KGHSH, LQKENI.

The CDR3 DNA follows: TGTGCCAGCAGTGATAATGTGAACTATGGCTACACCTTC. The encoded protein is CASSDNVNYGYTF. The genes are TRBV2 and TRBJ1-2; unclear D gene. Germline V lookup: CDR1 SNHLY, CDR2 FYNNEI. This CDR3 comprises 13 residues. Trimming stripped 3 bases from V and 2 bases from J, with 7 bases between.

V and J are TRBV7-2 and TRBJ1-5; D possibly corresponds to TRBD1 (6 bases). The germline gives CDR1 SGHTA, CDR2 FQGNSA. This CDR3 has 14 residues. V was trimmed by 7 bases and J by 3 bases, leaving 13 bases between them. The CDR3 reads CASNQGGINQPQHF. CDR3 in DNA: TGTGCCAGCAACCAAGGGGGGATCAATCAGCCCCAGCATTTT.